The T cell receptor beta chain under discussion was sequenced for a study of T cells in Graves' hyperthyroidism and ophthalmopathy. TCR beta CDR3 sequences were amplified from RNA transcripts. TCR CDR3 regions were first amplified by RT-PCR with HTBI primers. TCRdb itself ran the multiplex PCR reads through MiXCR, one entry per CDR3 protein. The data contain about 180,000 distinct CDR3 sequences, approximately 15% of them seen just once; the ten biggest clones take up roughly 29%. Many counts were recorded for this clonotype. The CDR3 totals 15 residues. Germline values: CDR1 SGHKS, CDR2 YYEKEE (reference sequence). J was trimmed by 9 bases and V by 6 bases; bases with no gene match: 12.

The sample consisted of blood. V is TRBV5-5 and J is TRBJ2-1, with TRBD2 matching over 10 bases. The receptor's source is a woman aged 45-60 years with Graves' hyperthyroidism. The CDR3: CASTPAGGPSREQFF. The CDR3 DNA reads TGTGCCAGCACCCCAGCGGGGGGGCCATCTCGTGAGCAGTTCTTC.